This T cell receptor beta chain came from a study of blood T cell repertoires in COVID-19. Looking at the study overall: Acute-phase and convalescent COVID-19 samples originated in the United States, Italy and Spain. Sample material is recorded as cDNA or gDNA derived from T cells, B-cell-depleted T cells, or PBMCs.

This clone was seen once. Per the germline V gene, CDR1 is SGHNT and CDR2 is YYREEE (reference sequence). The CDR3 contains 14 residues. V was pared by 5 bases and J by 8 bases, with 16 bases between. Patients from Seattle were sampled longitudinally, starting during active infection. Authors' methods: Reference gene primer amplification gave nucleated cell count estimates. Sequenced by immunoSEQ multiplex PCR; TCRdb stores in-frame clones only, minus some. From that table come the V and J calls and clone size; the DNA was used to work out D and trimming. This table holds tens of thousands of clones, 85% to 95% found once.

The TCR comes from a man aged 50-60 years with COVID-19, enrolled during active disease. Sequencing input: peripheral blood. V and J are TRBV5-4 and TRBJ1-4; the D gene is possibly TRBD1 (6 bases). The DNA for the CDR3 is TGTGCCAGCAGGAGCTACAGGGACGGGGAAAAACTGTTTTTT. It translates to CASRSYRDGEKLFF.